A selection of T cell receptor beta chains follows, all from one sample in a study of control samples from healthy donors and cancer patients. The table came from immunoSEQ multiplex PCR; TCRdb's copy has only in-frame clones and leaves some out. The repertoire has tens of thousands of clones, about 87% of them found once; the top ten carry around an eighth. Sequences were obtained from blood. These receptors all come from a woman in her seventies in good health. The conserved cysteine and the conserved F or W are not part of the CDR3 here. The order of the fields is CDR3 length, V gene, J gene, CDR3 protein.

length: 10; V: TRBV29-1; J: TRBJ1-2; CDR3: GAGGSNYGYT
length: 11; V: TRBV6-5; J: TRBJ1-5; CDR3: ASSWGDNQPQH
length: 14; V: TRBV6-6; J: TRBJ2-3; CDR3: ASSYAQRGGSDTQY
length: 9; V: TRBV5-1; J: TRBJ1-1; CDR3: ASMGHSEAF
length: 10; V: TRBV7-2; J: TRBJ2-7; CDR3: ASRLGTTEQY
length: 12; V: TRBV19; J: TRBJ1-5; CDR3: ASSSQGGVQPQH
length: 14; V: TRBV19; J: TRBJ2-1; CDR3: ASSIFSGSGLNEQF
length: 10; V: TRBV9; J: TRBJ2-7; CDR3: ASSALGGEQY
length: 11; V: TRBV19; J: TRBJ1-3; CDR3: ASSMTGENTIY
length: 14; V: TRBV2; J: TRBJ1-3; CDR3: ASSEGMGSSGNTIY
length: 9; V: TRBV5-1; J: TRBJ1-1; CDR3: ASSLDTEAF
length: 12; V: TRBV30; J: TRBJ1-4; CDR3: AWAPNNSRGKLF
length: 13; V: TRBV14; J: TRBJ2-2; CDR3: ASSHRGSGTGELF
length: 13; V: TRBV27; J: TRBJ1-5; CDR3: ASSDTGTLNQPQH
length: 13; V: TRBV30; J: TRBJ1-4; CDR3: AWTLGATANEKLF
length: 10; V: TRBV29-1; J: TRBJ1-2; CDR3: SVLGGGYGYT
length: 13; V: TRBV7-2; J: TRBJ2-1; CDR3: ASSTSGTDYNEQF
length: 13; V: TRBV6-5; J: TRBJ1-2; CDR3: ASSYGGLPGGGYT
length: 13; V: TRBV19; J: TRBJ1-2; CDR3: ASSTGQGPFYGYT
length: 14; V: TRBV4-1; J: TRBJ2-7; CDR3: ASSQATGLSSYEQY
length: 11; V: TRBV29-1; J: TRBJ1-1; CDR3: SGTGGANTEAF
length: 11; V: TRBV27; J: TRBJ2-3; CDR3: ASSLRGQDTQY
length: 15; V: TRBV23-1; J: TRBJ2-1; CDR3: ASSPGSRIETYNEQF
length: 13; V: TRBV30; J: TRBJ2-2; CDR3: AWSRGTANTGELF
length: 16; V: TRBV5-6; J: TRBJ1-4; CDR3: VSSLGLPGRGSNEKLF
length: 11; V: TRBV6-5; J: TRBJ1-1; CDR3: ASSSRDDTEAF
length: 11; V: TRBV2; J: TRBJ1-1; CDR3: ASRRRRGTEAF
length: 11; V: TRBV3-1/TRBV3-2; J: TRBJ1-3; CDR3: ASSLGGGNTIY
length: 10; V: TRBV12-3/TRBV12-4; J: TRBJ1-1; CDR3: ASSLGPGEAF
length: 13; V: TRBV25-1; J: TRBJ1-4; CDR3: ASSDPGATNEKLF
length: 10; V: TRBV5-5; J: TRBJ1-1; CDR3: ASSSSGLEAF
length: 10; V: TRBV7-2; J: TRBJ2-1; CDR3: ASSFSGNEQF
length: 13; V: TRBV9; J: TRBJ2-5; CDR3: ASSVAGRVGETQY
length: 13; V: TRBV4-3; J: TRBJ2-6; CDR3: ASSQVRAGANVLT
length: 10; V: TRBV12-3/TRBV12-4; J: TRBJ2-5; CDR3: ASRTSQETQY
length: 14; V: TRBV30; J: TRBJ2-6; CDR3: AWEPPGRPGANVLT
length: 9; V: TRBV25-1; J: TRBJ1-1; CDR3: ASSDPVRAF
length: 13; V: TRBV5-1; J: TRBJ2-7; CDR3: ASSLFSGGIYEQY
length: 12; V: TRBV11-2; J: TRBJ2-2; CDR3: ASSLEGKTGELF
length: 13; V: TRBV2; J: TRBJ1-6; CDR3: ASSSTEGFNSPLH
length: 20; V: TRBV20-1; J: TRBJ2-7; CDR3: SASMAGTGQGLMSQDSYEQY
length: 12; V: TRBV27; J: TRBJ2-1; CDR3: ASSLGVGGNEQF
length: 11; V: TRBV6-4; J: TRBJ1-1; CDR3: ASSDSGPLVAF
length: 13; V: TRBV5-4; J: TRBJ1-1; CDR3: ASSLGTHTNTEAF
length: 11; V: TRBV6-5; J: TRBJ1-2; CDR3: ASTPGTSGGYT
length: 15; V: TRBV27; J: TRBJ2-3; CDR3: ASSLRGGTQSTDTQY
length: 13; V: TRBV6-5; J: TRBJ2-1; CDR3: ASTLSGSMYNEQF
length: 11; V: TRBV7-9; J: TRBJ2-5; CDR3: ASSSDYQETQY